This TCR beta chain is drawn from a study of Graves' ophthalmopathy and Graves' hyperthyroidism. Study-level points and caveats: Blood contained most expanded thyroid clonotypes exceeding 0.001 frequency. Ophthalmopathy versus stable hyperthyroidism: 13-signature model gave 87.88% sensitivity, less than 82% specificity.

As the template, RNA transcripts were used to amplify TCR beta CDR3 regions. RT-PCR in the first round used HTBI primers; a second-round multiplex PCR followed. TCRdb used MiXCR to reprocess the multiplex PCR reads, holding one entry per CDR3 protein. This sample has over a million distinct CDR3 sequences; 35% to 40% occur once, and the top ten carry approximately 10%. V was cut by 2 bases and J by 9 bases, with 19 bases left in between. The CDR3 is 16 residues long. Germline V CDR1 and CDR2: SGHTA, FQGNSA. Remarks on this clonotype: The antigen remains unidentified.

The V gene is TRBV7-2, the J gene TRBJ2-2, with D perhaps being TRBD1 or TRBD2 (5 bases each). The sequenced sample was peripheral blood or thyroid tissue (not recorded which). This TCR derives from an adult man with Graves' hyperthyroidism. The CDR3 DNA follows: TGTGCCAGCAGCTTAACGGGGACGGCAGGGCCGCGGGAGCTGTTTTTT. This translates into CASSLTGTAGPRELFF.